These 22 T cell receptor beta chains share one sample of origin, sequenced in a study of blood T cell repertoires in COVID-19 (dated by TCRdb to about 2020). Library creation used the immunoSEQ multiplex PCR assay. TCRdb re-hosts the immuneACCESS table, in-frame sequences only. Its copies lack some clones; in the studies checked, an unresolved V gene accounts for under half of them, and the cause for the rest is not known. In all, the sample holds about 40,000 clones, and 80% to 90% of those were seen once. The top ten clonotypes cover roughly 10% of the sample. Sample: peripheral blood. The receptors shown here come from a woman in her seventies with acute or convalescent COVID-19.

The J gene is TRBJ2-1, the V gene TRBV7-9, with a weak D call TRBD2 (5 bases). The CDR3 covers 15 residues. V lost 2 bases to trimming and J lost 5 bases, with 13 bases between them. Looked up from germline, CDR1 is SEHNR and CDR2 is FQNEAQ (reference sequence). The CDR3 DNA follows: TGTGCCAGCAGCTTACTACGGGGTACCAACAATGAGCAGTTCTTC. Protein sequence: CASSLLRGTNNEQFF. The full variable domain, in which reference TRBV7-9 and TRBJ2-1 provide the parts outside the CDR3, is DTGVSQNPRHKITKRGQNVTFRCDPISEHNRLYWYRQTLGQGPEFLTYFQNEAQLEKSRLLSDRFSAERPKGSFSTLEIQRTEQGDSAMYLCASSLLRGTNNEQFFGPGTRLTVL.

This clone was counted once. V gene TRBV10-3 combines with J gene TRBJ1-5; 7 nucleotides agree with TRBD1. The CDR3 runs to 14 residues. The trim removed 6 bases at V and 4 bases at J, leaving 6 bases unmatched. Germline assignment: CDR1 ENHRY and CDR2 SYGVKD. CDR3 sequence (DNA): TGTGCCATCAGCGAGACAGGGCTGAATCAGCCCCAGCATTTT. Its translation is CAISETGLNQPQHF.

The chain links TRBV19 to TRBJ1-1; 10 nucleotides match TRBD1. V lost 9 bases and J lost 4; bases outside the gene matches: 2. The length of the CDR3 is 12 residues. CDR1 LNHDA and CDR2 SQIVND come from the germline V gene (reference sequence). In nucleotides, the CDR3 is TGTGCCAGCGGGACAGGGGTCACTGAAGCTTTCTTT. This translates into CASGTGVTEAFF.

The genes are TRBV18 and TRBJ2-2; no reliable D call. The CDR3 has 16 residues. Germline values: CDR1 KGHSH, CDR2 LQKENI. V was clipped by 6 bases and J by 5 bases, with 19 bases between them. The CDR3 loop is CASSPSAATGTGELFF. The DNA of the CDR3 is TGTGCCAGCTCCCCATCCGCGGCCACTGGGACCGGGGAGCTGTTTTTT.

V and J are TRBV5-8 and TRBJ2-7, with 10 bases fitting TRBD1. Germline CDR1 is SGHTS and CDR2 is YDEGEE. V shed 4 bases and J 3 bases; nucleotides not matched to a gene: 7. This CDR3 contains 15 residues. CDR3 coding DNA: TGTGCCAGCAGCCATGACAGGGGGCCCTACTACGAGCAGTACGTC. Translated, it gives CASSHDRGPYYEQYV.

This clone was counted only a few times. The CDR3 nucleotides read TGTGCCAGCAGTTTTCGGACTAGCGGGACCGGGGAGCTGTTTTTT. Residues: CASSFRTSGTGELFF. The chain links TRBV6-2 or TRBV6-3 to TRBJ2-2, with TRBD2 matching 11 bases. The CDR3 is 15 residues long. In germline, CDR1 is MNHEY, CDR2 SVGEGT. With V trimmed by 4 bases and J by 5 bases, 3 bases remained unmatched.

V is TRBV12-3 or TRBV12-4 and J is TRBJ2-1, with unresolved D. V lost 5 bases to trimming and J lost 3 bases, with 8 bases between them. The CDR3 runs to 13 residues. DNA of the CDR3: TGTGCCAGCAGTCGCGGTGTCTACAATGAGCAGTTCTTC. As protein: CASSRGVYNEQFF.

CDR3 loop: CASSFNQGARVTNEKLFF. CDR3 nucleotides: TGTGCCAGCAGCTTCAATCAGGGGGCGCGGGTCACTAATGAAAAACTGTTTTTT. The rearrangement joins TRBV5-6 to TRBJ1-4, with 8 bases aligning to TRBD1. The CDR3 length is 18 residues. V shed 2 bases, J shed 2 bases, and the junction held 11 bases outside the gene matches. CDR1 and CDR2 from the germline V gene are SGHDT and YYEEEE.

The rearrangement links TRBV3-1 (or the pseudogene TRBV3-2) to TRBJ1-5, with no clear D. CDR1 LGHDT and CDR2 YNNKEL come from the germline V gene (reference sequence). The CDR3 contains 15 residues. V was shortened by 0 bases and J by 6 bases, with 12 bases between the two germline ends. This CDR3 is CASSQEFRQAQPQHF. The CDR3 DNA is TGTGCCAGCAGCCAAGAATTTAGGCAGGCTCAGCCCCAGCATTTT.

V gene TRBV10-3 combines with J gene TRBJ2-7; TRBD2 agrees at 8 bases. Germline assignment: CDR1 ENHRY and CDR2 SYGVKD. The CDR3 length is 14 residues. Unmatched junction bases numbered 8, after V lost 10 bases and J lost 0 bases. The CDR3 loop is CATSSGGSSYEQYV. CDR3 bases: TGTGCCACCAGCAGCGGGGGCAGCTCCTACGAGCAGTACGTC.

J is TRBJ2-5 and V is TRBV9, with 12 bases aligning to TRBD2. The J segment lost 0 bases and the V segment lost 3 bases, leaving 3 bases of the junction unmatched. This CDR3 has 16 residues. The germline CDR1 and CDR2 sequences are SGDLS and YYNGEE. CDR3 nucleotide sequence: TGTGCCAGCAGCGCCGGGACTAGCGGGTACCAAGAGACCCAGTACTTC. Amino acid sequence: CASSAGTSGYQETQYF.

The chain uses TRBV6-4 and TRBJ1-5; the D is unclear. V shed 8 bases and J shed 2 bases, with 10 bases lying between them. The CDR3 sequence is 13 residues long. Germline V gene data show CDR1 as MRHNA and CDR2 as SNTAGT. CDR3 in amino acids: CASSLTGNQPQHF. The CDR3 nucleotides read TGTGCCAGCTCTCTCACGGGCAATCAGCCCCAGCATTTT.

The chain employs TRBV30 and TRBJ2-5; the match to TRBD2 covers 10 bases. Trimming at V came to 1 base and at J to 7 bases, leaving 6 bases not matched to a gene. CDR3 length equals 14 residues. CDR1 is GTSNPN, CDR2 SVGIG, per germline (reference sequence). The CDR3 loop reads CAWSGGLARGTQYF. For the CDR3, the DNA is TGTGCCTGGAGTGGGGGACTAGCGCGGGGGACCCAGTACTTC.

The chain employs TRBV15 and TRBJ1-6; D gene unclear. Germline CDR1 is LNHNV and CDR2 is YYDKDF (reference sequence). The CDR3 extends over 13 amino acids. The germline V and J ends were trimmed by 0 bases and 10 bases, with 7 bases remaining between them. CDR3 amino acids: CATSRDRESPLHF. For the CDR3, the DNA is TGTGCCACCAGCAGAGATCGGGAATCACCCCTCCACTTT.

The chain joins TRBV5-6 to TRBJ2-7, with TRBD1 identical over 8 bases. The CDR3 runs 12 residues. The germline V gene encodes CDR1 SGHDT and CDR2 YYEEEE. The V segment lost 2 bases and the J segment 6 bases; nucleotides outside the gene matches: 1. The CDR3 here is CASSFGQGEQYV. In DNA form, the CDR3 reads TGTGCCAGCAGCTTCGGACAGGGCGAGCAGTACGTC.

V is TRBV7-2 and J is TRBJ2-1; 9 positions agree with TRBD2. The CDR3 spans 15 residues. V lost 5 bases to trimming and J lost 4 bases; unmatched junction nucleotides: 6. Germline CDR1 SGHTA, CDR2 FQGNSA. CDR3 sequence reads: CASSPGAGGYNEQFF. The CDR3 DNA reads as TGTGCCAGCAGCCCGGGAGCGGGGGGTTACAATGAGCAGTTCTTC. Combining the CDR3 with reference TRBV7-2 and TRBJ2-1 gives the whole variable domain GAGVSQSPSNKVTEKGKDVELRCDPISGHTALYWYRQSLGQGLEFLIYFQGNSAPDKSGLPSDRFSAERTGGSVSTLTIQRTQQEDSAVYLCASSPGAGGYNEQFFGPGTRLTVL.

The CDR3 is CASSYIGEGSPLHF. DNA for the CDR3: TGTGCCAGCAGTTACATCGGGGAGGGTTCACCCCTCCACTTT. The chain links TRBV6-5 to TRBJ1-6; D unclear. CDR3 size: 14 residues. CDR1 and CDR2 from the germline V gene are MNHEY and SVGAGI. Trimming took off 2 bases at V and 9 bases at J, with 11 bases between the two ends.

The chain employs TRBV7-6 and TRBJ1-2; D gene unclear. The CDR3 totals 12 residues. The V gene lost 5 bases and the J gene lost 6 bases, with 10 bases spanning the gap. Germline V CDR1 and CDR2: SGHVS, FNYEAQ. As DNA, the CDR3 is TGTGCCAGCAGCCGACACCCCGATGGCTACACCTTC. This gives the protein CASSRHPDGYTF.

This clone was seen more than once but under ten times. As DNA, the CDR3 is TGTGCCACCAGTGATTCGCGATTTAGCTACCAAGAGACCCAGTACTTC. Protein: CATSDSRFSYQETQYF. J is TRBJ2-5 and V is TRBV24-1; D call uncertain. There are 16 residues in the CDR3. V was cut by 2 bases and J by 0 bases, with 12 bases left in between. CDR1 is KGHDR and CDR2 is SFDVKD in the germline V gene.

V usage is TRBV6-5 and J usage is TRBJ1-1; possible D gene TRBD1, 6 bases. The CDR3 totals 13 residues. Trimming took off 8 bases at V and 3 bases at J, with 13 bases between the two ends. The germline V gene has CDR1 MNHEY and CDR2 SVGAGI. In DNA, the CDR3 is TGTGCCAGCTCAGGGGAGTGGGACACTGAAGCTTTCTTT. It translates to CASSGEWDTEAFF.

CDR3 nucleotide sequence: TGTGCCAGCAGTCCCGGTGCTGTCTCTGGAAACACCATATATTTT. It encodes CASSPGAVSGNTIYF. This chain connects TRBV28 to TRBJ1-3; D is unclear. Looked up from germline, CDR1 is MDHEN and CDR2 is SYDVKM. The V end lost 5 bases, the J end lost 0 bases, and 11 bases lay between the germline ends. CDR3 length: 15 residues.

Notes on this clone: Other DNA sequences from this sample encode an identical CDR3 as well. The chain's CDR3 is CAWTAQGATKNIQYF. The DNA for the CDR3 is TGTGCCTGGACCGCACAGGGGGCGACCAAAAACATTCAGTACTTC. V is TRBV30 and J is TRBJ2-4; 9 nucleotides match TRBD1. V shed 4 bases and J 2 bases; nucleotides not matched to a gene: 6. CDR1 is GTSNPN, CDR2 SVGIG, per germline (reference sequence). The CDR3 covers 15 residues.